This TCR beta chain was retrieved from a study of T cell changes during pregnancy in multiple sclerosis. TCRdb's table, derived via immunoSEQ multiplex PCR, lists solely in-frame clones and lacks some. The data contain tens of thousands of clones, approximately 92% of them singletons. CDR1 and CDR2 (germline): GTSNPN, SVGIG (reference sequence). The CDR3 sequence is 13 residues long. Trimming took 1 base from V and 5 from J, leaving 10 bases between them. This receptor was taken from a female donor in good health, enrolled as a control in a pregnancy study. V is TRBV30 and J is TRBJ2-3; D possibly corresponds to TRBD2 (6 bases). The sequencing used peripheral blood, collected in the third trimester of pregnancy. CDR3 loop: CAWSGEVGDTQYF. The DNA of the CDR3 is TGTGCCTGGAGTGGGGAGGTTGGAGATACGCAGTATTTT.